This section outlines one T cell receptor (beta chain) sequence together with its context. Its antigen is as yet unknown. Use of 60 Vbeta and 13 Jbeta primers characterized the PCR. Measured with immunoSEQ multiplex PCR; TCRdb has only the in-frame clones, and not every one. Of a few hundred thousand clones in the sample, about 80% were seen once. These data are taken from a study of cytomegalovirus exposure and HLA in healthy donors. The study's findings and limits: Within an earlier analysis, most TCR beta V segments proved productive either about 90% or about 30% of the time. Researchers catalogued about 160 TCR beta chains as cytomegalovirus-associated. Later analysis placed DRB1 highest and HLA-C lowest in TCR association rates, which differed by HLA locus.

V shed 5 bases and J 0 bases; nucleotides not matched to a gene: 4. The CDR3 consists of 16 residues. Germline V gene sequence: CDR1 KGHSH, CDR2 LQKENI. Donors consisted of healthy bone marrow donors. This chain links TRBV18 with TRBJ2-6; TRBD1 matches 7 bases. Input material: PBMCs. The sequence was obtained from a man aged 40-49 years in good health and CMV-seronegative. CDR3 in DNA: TGTGCCAGCTCAAGGACAGGCCCCTCTGGGGCCAACGTCCTGACTTTC. Its translation is CASSRTGPSGANVLTF.